The clone carrying this TCR beta chain was observed a few times. Antigen unknown. The data derive from a study of cytomegalovirus exposure and HLA in healthy donors. Study summary: From 150 million to 200 million T cells, an earlier analysis saw 120 million or so unique TCR beta sequences. Findings and limits, study-wide: With later analysis, a missense DCLRE1C variant became linked to TCR beta V- and J-gene trimming.

The CDR3 totals 17 residues. Trimming stripped 2 bases from V and 3 bases from J, with 20 bases between. The study ran its PCR with 60 Vbeta and 13 Jbeta primers. Using immunoSEQ multiplex PCR, the repertoire was profiled, and TCRdb retains in-frame clones only, with some absent. The table includes around 170,000 clones, 78% detected once. At sampling all donors were nominally healthy, likely with unrecorded immune exposures. The clonotype was recovered from a male donor in good health and CMV-seronegative. The sample taken for sequencing was PBMCs. The rearrangement uses TRBV23-1 and TRBJ2-7; tentatively, D is TRBD1 (6 bases). TRBV23-1 is marked as an open reading frame, function uncertain. The CDR3 loop is CASSQPSRQARYYEQYF. DNA for the CDR3: TGCGCCAGCAGTCAACCGAGCCGACAGGCCCGTTACTACGAGCAGTACTTC.